This TCR beta chain was obtained from a study of blood T cell repertoires in COVID-19. Study-level information: T cells, B-cell-depleted T cells, or PBMCs provided the cDNA or gDNA that served as material.

Those who participated ranged in age from roughly 18 to 100 years and resided in 20 to 25 US areas. Participants reported their clinical history, and cohort assignment relied on those reports. How the authors handled the data: For nucleated cells, counts were estimated from reference gene primer amplification. The repertoire was sequenced with immunoSEQ multiplex PCR; TCRdb's copy has only in-frame clones and lacks some. That table gives V, J and clone size, and the DNA gave D and trimming. Here the sample spans fewer than 250,000 clones, approximately 86% being singletons. Germline CDR1 SEHNR, CDR2 FQNEAQ (reference sequence). V was pared by 7 bases and J by 7 bases, with 19 bases of the junction left unmatched. The length of the CDR3 is 17 residues.

What was sequenced was PBMCs or T cells enriched from blood (not recorded which). The rearrangement joins TRBV7-9 to TRBJ2-1; 7 nucleotides align to TRBD2. This clonotype originated in a woman aged 35 to 49 with acute COVID-19. The CDR3: CASISGWGRAGSNEQFF. In DNA form, the CDR3 reads TGTGCCAGCATCTCCGGTTGGGGGAGGGCTGGGTCGAATGAGCAGTTCTTC.